The rows below give T cell receptor beta chains drawn from one sample of a study of glioma-infiltrating T cells. TCRdb analysed the multiplex PCR reads with MiXCR anew, one entry per CDR3 protein. The repertoire consists of a few hundred thousand distinct CDR3 sequences, with 35% to 45% occurring once and the leading ten covering around 11%. Sequencing was carried out using glioma tissue, nonneoplastic brain tissue, or PBMCs (not recorded which). The receptors derive from a human donor with low-grade glioma or glioblastoma, undergoing nonglioma brain surgery, or in good health (not recorded which). The CDR3 runs from the conserved cysteine through the conserved F or W. The D gene is left open where the match is weak. Rows may omit the clone size; those that give it use once, few, many or a size class.

j_gene	v_gene	abundance	d_gene	len	CDR3aa	CDR3nt
TRBJ1-1	TRBV7-9	few	TRBD1	14	CASSSQGPHTEAFF	TGTGCCAGCAGCTCACAGGGGCCCCACACTGAAGCTTTCTTT
TRBJ2-1	TRBV5-1	-	-	13	CASSPFSGNEQFF	TGCGCCAGCAGCCCCTTTAGCGGTAATGAGCAGTTCTTC
TRBJ1-2	TRBV27	many	TRBD1	17	CASSFSARQGGQYGYTF	TGTGCCAGCAGTTTTAGTGCTCGACAGGGAGGTCAATATGGCTACACCTTC
TRBJ2-1	TRBV7-9	-	-	18	CASSKIRRLAGRYNEQFF	TGTGCCAGCAGCAAAATTCGGCGATTGGCAGGCCGCTACAATGAGCAGTTCTTC
TRBJ1-1	TRBV7-8	few	-	15	CASSHPGGGGTEAFF	TGTGCCAGCAGCCACCCCGGGGGGGGCGGCACTGAAGCTTTCTTT
TRBJ2-3	TRBV24-1	once	-	12	CAPLGRADTQYF	TGTGCCCCTCTAGGCCGCGCAGATACGCAGTATTTT
TRBJ2-5	TRBV6-2/TRBV6-3	few	TRBD2	18	CASSYGLAGGSYQETQYF	TGTGCCAGCAGTTACGGGCTAGCGGGAGGATCGTACCAAGAGACCCAGTACTTC
TRBJ2-1	TRBV7-2	once	TRBD2	17	CASSLWRLAGGDNEKFF	TGTGCCAGCAGCTTATGGCGCCTAGCGGGAGGAGACAATGAGAAGTTCTTC
TRBJ2-1	TRBV6-1	-	-	16	CASVDLFGTDSYEQFF	TGTGCCAGCGTAGATCTTTTCGGGACGGACTCCTACGAGCAGTTCTTC
TRBJ2-7	TRBV3-1	few	TRBD1	14	CASSQRAGGHEQYF	TGTGCCAGCAGCCAAAGGGCAGGGGGCCACGAGCAGTACTTC
TRBJ2-2	TRBV18	-	-	14	CASSLLGRSGELFF	TGTGCCAGCTCACTCCTCGGAAGGAGCGGGGAGCTGTTTTTT
TRBJ2-7	TRBV19	few	TRBD2	14	CASSIAGGVSEQYF	TGTGCCAGTAGTATAGCGGGAGGGGTCTCCGAGCAGTACTTC
TRBJ2-1	TRBV4-1	-	-	15	CASSQESLAWGEQFF	TGCGCCAGCAGCCAAGAGTCGCTAGCCTGGGGTGAGCAGTTCTTC
TRBJ1-5	TRBV6-5	many	-	14	CASSYLGPNQPQHF	TGTGCCAGCAGTTACCTAGGTCCAAATCAGCCCCAGCATTTT
TRBJ2-7	TRBV20-1	-	TRBD1	15	CSAKFPGGASYEQYF	TGCAGTGCTAAGTTCCCAGGGGGCGCCTCCTACGAGCAGTACTTC
TRBJ1-1	TRBV5-1	-	-	16	CASSHTLQGMATEAFF	TGCGCCAGCAGTCACACTTTACAGGGAATGGCCACTGAAGCTTTCTTT
TRBJ1-2	TRBV4-1	-	-	14	CASSQDYPTYGYTF	TGCGCCAGCAGCCAAGATTATCCAACCTATGGCTACACCTTC
TRBJ1-2	TRBV28	-	-	15	CASSSPEESGYGYTF	TGTGCCAGCAGTTCCCCTGAGGAAAGCGGCTATGGCTACACCTTC
TRBJ2-5	TRBV15	few	-	13	CATSRGASETQYF	TGTGCCACCAGCAGAGGTGCATCCGAGACCCAGTACTTC
TRBJ1-2	TRBV18	few	-	13	CASSPTEIYGYTF	TGTGCCAGCTCACCAACGGAAATCTATGGCTACACCTTC
TRBJ2-1	TRBV24-1	few	-	16	CATSDPTEGNYNEQFF	TGTGCCACCAGTGACCCCACGGAGGGTAACTACAATGAGCAGTTCTTC
TRBJ2-7	TRBV27	-	TRBD2	18	CASSSGPGGRATSYEQYF	TGTGCCAGCAGTTCGGGGCCAGGTGGGAGGGCCACGTCCTACGAGCAGTACTTC
TRBJ2-2	TRBV28	many	-	13	CASRPSSFGELFF	TGTGCCAGCAGACCCAGTTCGTTCGGGGAGCTGTTTTTT
TRBJ1-1	TRBV4-2	-	-	16	CASSQDLGVFDTEAFF	TGTGCCAGCAGCCAAGACCTCGGGGTTTTTGACACTGAAGCTTTCTTT
TRBJ2-5	TRBV25-1	-	-	16	CASSEPVQGGQETQYF	TGTGCCAGCAGTGAACCAGTGCAAGGGGGACAAGAGACCCAGTACTTC
TRBJ2-1	TRBV7-9	-	-	15	CASSLWATDYNEQFF	TGTGCCAGCAGCTTATGGGCGACAGACTACAATGAGCAGTTCTTC
TRBJ2-7	TRBV7-2	-	-	15	CASSLGCLWVGEQYF	TGTGCCAGCAGCTTAGGTTGTTTGTGGGTTGGTGAGCAGTACTTC
TRBJ2-3	TRBV20-1	few	-	12	CSARESPDTQYF	TGCAGTGCTAGAGAGAGTCCAGATACGCAGTATTTT
TRBJ2-1	TRBV27	many	TRBD2	15	CASSGGTSAYNEQFF	TGTGCCAGCAGTGGGGGGACTAGCGCGTACAATGAGCAGTTCTTC
TRBJ2-7	TRBV5-1	-	TRBD1	15	CASSKPGQVYYEQYF	TGCGCCAGCAGCAAACCGGGACAGGTGTACTACGAGCAGTACTTC
TRBJ2-7	TRBV6-1	many	-	11	CASSDHRERLF	TGTGCCAGCAGTGATCACAGGGAGAGGCTCTTC
TRBJ2-7	TRBV7-2	-	-	14	CASSLRQLMGEQYF	TGTGCCAGCAGCCTACGCCAGCTGATGGGAGAGCAGTACTTC
TRBJ1-4	TRBV28	-	TRBD1	16	CASSSGTAFWREKLFF	TGTGCCAGCAGTTCCGGGACAGCGTTTTGGCGAGAAAAACTGTTTTTT
TRBJ2-2	TRBV6-5	-	-	13	CASRDTLAGELFF	TGTGCCAGCAGGGACACTCTCGCCGGGGAGCTGTTTTTT
TRBJ1-5	TRBV2	few	-	14	CASSKDSGEQPQHF	TGTGCCAGCAGTAAGGACAGTGGGGAGCAGCCCCAGCATTTT
TRBJ2-7	TRBV20-1	-	TRBD2	18	CSASEPGLAGVVSYEQYF	TGCAGTGCTAGTGAACCGGGACTAGCGGGAGTTGTGTCCTACGAGCAGTACTTC
TRBJ1-4	TRBV19	-	TRBD1	14	CASSIGQGNGKLFF	TGTGCCAGTAGTATTGGACAGGGAAATGGGAAACTGTTTTTT
TRBJ2-7	TRBV4-2	-	-	14	CASSPPLGMGLASF	TGTGCCAGCAGCCCCCCCCTGGGAATGGGACTTGCTTCCTTC
TRBJ2-4	TRBV6-2/TRBV6-3	-	-	16	CASSYNPGTAKNIQYF	TGTGCCAGCAGTTATAATCCGGGGACCGCCAAAAACATTCAGTACTTC
TRBJ1-1	TRBV25-1	-	TRBD1	15	CASSEPDKGADEAFF	TGTGCCAGCAGTGAGCCGGACAAGGGGGCGGATGAAGCTTTCTTT
TRBJ2-3	TRBV28	-	-	14	CASRTESSLDTQYF	TGTGCCAGCAGGACAGAAAGCTCTCTAGATACGCAGTATTTT
TRBJ1-1	TRBV6-6	many	-	15	CASSYSDAGRTEAFF	TGTGCCAGCAGTTACTCAGATGCAGGGCGCACTGAAGCTTTCTTT
TRBJ2-1	TRBV4-1	few	TRBD2	16	CASSQGGGLGGDEQFF	TGCGCCAGCAGCCAGGGTGGGGGACTAGGAGGTGATGAGCAGTTCTTC
TRBJ2-7	TRBV4-3	many	TRBD1	16	CASSQYPGQGTYEQYF	TGCGCCAGCAGCCAATACCCGGGACAGGGTACCTACGAGCAGTACTTC
TRBJ2-1	TRBV6-5	-	-	15	CAIREGWRGGDEQFF	TGTGCCATCAGAGAAGGGTGGCGGGGTGGCGATGAGCAGTTCTTC
TRBJ1-5	TRBV10-3	few	-	15	CATADPTSGNQPQHF	TGTGCCACCGCGGACCCCACTTCGGGCAATCAGCCCCAGCATTTT